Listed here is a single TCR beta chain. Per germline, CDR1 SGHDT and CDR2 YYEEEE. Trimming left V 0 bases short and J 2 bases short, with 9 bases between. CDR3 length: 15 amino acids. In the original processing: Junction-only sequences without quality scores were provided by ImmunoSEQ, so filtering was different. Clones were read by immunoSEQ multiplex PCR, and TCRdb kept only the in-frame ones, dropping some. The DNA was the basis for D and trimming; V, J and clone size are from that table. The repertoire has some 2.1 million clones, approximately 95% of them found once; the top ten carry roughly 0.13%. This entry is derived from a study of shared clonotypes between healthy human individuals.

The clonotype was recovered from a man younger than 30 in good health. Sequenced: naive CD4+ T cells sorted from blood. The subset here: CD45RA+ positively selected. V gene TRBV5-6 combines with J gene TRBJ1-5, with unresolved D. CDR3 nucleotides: TGTGCCAGCAGCTTGGCTGGGTCGGGCAATCAGCCCCAGCATTTT. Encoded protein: CASSLAGSGNQPQHF.